These T cell receptor beta chains were read from a single sample in a study of shared clonotypes between healthy human individuals. The protocol was immunoSEQ multiplex PCR, while the TCRdb copy is restricted to in-frame clones and leaves out a portion. In the table there are about 1.5 million clones, over 95% of which are singletons. Sequences were obtained from naive CD4+ T cells sorted from blood. These receptors all come from a man younger than 40 in good health. Each CDR3 is given with its conserved first and last residue. D genes are given only for firm matches. Clone size, where shown, is once, few, many, or a class for clones that have expanded.

V gene,D gene,J gene,clone size,CDR3 protein,CDR3 DNA
TRBV18,NA,TRBJ1-1,NA,CASSPQVGQGSEAFF,TGTGCCAGCTCACCACAAGTGGGTCAGGGGTCAGAAGCTTTCTTT
TRBV11-2,NA,TRBJ2-7,NA,CASSSASPILEQYF,TGTGCCAGCAGCTCCGCCTCCCCTATTCTAGAGCAGTACTTC
TRBV19,NA,TRBJ1-5,NA,CASSYRGTQPQHF,TGTGCCAGTAGTTATCGGGGGACCCAGCCCCAGCATTTT
TRBV7-7,NA,TRBJ2-5,NA,CASSPLQGSETQYF,TGTGCTAGCAGCCCGCTACAGGGTTCAGAGACCCAGTACTTC
TRBV19,NA,TRBJ2-7,NA,CASSMALAIPYEQYF,TGTGCCAGTAGTATGGCGCTAGCGATTCCCTACGAGCAGTACTTC
TRBV5-1,NA,TRBJ2-3,once,CASSLVGTTTDTQYF,TGCGCCAGCAGCTTGGTCGGGACAACCACAGATACGCAGTATTTT
TRBV2,NA,TRBJ1-1,NA,CASALGPDTEAFF,TGTGCCAGCGCCCTGGGGCCTGACACTGAAGCTTTCTTT
TRBV29-1,TRBD2,TRBJ2-7,NA,CSVATGGKQYF,TGCAGCGTTGCGACCGGGGGGAAGCAGTACTTC
TRBV19,NA,TRBJ2-5,once,CASRAGSLGTQYF,TGTGCCAGTAGGGCCGGTAGTCTTGGGACCCAGTACTTC
TRBV4-3,NA,TRBJ2-4,NA,CASSPLAGSPARYF,TGCGCCAGCAGCCCCCTCGCGGGGAGCCCCGCACGGTACTTC
TRBV11-1,NA,TRBJ2-7,NA,CASSLEAKQYF,TGTGCCAGCAGCTTAGAAGCAAAGCAGTACTTC
TRBV9,TRBD2,TRBJ2-3,NA,CASSVDLAGGLTDTQYF,TGTGCCAGCAGCGTAGATCTAGCGGGAGGGTTGACAGATACGCAGTATTTT
TRBV18,TRBD2,TRBJ2-7,NA,CASSPPSGGSYEQYF,TGTGCCAGCTCACCACCGAGCGGGGGAAGCTACGAGCAGTACTTC
TRBV7-9,NA,TRBJ2-7,NA,CASSLEWSRAYEQYF,TGTGCCAGCAGCTTAGAGTGGAGTCGCGCCTACGAGCAGTACTTC
TRBV7-9,NA,TRBJ2-7,NA,CASSLRFGIDEQYF,TGTGCCAGCAGCTTAAGGTTCGGGATTGACGAGCAGTACTTC
TRBV7-8,TRBD1,TRBJ2-1,NA,CASSLVGDAGGEQFF,TGTGCCAGCAGCTTAGTTGGAGATGCAGGGGGTGAGCAGTTCTTC
TRBV19,NA,TRBJ1-3,NA,CASSVTGRSPRNTIYF,TGTGCCAGTAGTGTAACGGGACGGTCCCCGAGAAACACCATATATTTT
TRBV18,TRBD2,TRBJ2-1,once,CASSTTSGSWNEQFF,TGTGCCAGCTCAACTACTAGCGGGAGTTGGAATGAGCAGTTCTTC
TRBV19,TRBD2,TRBJ2-2,NA,CASSLLAGGAGELFF,TGTGCCAGTAGTCTACTAGCGGGAGGGGCCGGGGAGCTGTTTTTT
TRBV7-2,TRBD1,TRBJ2-3,NA,CASSRTGNTDTQYF,TGTGCCAGCAGCCGGACAGGGAACACAGATACGCAGTATTTT
TRBV5-5,TRBD1,TRBJ1-2,NA,CASSLTGEGGYTF,TGTGCCAGCAGTTTGACAGGGGAGGGTGGCTACACCTTC
TRBV19,NA,TRBJ2-7,NA,CASSIWGDSYEQYF,TGTGCCAGTAGTATCTGGGGGGACTCCTACGAGCAGTACTTC
TRBV6-5,TRBD2,TRBJ2-7,NA,CASSKLAGGIGEQYF,TGTGCCAGCAGTAAACTAGCGGGAGGAATTGGCGAGCAGTACTTC
TRBV18,NA,TRBJ2-7,NA,CASSPQESSYEQYF,TGTGCCAGCTCCCCACAGGAAAGTAGTTACGAGCAGTACTTC
TRBV7-3,NA,TRBJ2-1,NA,CASSLQELNEQFF,TGTGCCAGCAGCTTACAGGAACTCAATGAGCAGTTCTTC
TRBV27,TRBD2,TRBJ2-1,NA,CASTSGRGEQFF,TGTGCCAGCACAAGCGGGAGGGGTGAGCAGTTCTTC
TRBV2,NA,TRBJ1-1,NA,CASLSVPSQGNTEAFF,TGTGCCAGTCTGTCTGTCCCAAGTCAGGGGAACACTGAAGCTTTCTTT
TRBV19,NA,TRBJ2-1,NA,CAIKKGVADNEQFF,TGTGCCATAAAGAAGGGAGTCGCGGACAATGAGCAGTTCTTC
TRBV6-6,TRBD2,TRBJ2-5,NA,CASSQLAGAQETQYF,TGTGCCAGCAGCCAACTAGCGGGCGCTCAAGAGACCCAGTACTTC
TRBV4-3,TRBD2,TRBJ2-1,NA,CASSHEDGREQFF,TGCGCCAGCAGCCACGAAGACGGGAGGGAGCAGTTCTTC
TRBV5-1,NA,TRBJ2-7,NA,CASSLEGRVYEQYF,TGCGCCAGCAGCTTGGAGGGCAGGGTCTACGAGCAGTACTTC
TRBV6-1,NA,TRBJ1-2,NA,CASSEVGVLYGYTF,TGTGCCAGCAGCGAGGTCGGGGTGCTCTATGGCTACACCTTC
TRBV15,NA,TRBJ1-5,NA,CATSKKGDLSNQPQHF,TGTGCCACCAGCAAGAAGGGGGATCTGAGCAATCAGCCCCAGCATTTT
TRBV7-6,NA,TRBJ2-5,NA,CASSPHQETQYF,TGTGCCAGCAGCCCCCACCAAGAGACCCAGTACTTC
TRBV7-9,NA,TRBJ2-7,NA,CASSPSRSQASYEQYF,TGTGCCAGCAGCCCTTCCCGGTCACAGGCTAGCTACGAGCAGTACTTC
TRBV21-1,NA,TRBJ1-5,NA,CASSPPRETDGTDFFSNQPQHF,TGTGCCAGCAGCCCGCCCAGGGAGACGGACGGGACGGACTTTTTTAGCAATCAGCCCCAGCATTTT
TRBV6-1,TRBD2,TRBJ2-3,NA,CASSATSGRATDTQYF,TGTGCCAGCAGTGCAACTAGCGGGAGAGCGACAGATACGCAGTATTTT
TRBV5-1,NA,TRBJ2-7,NA,CASSLGGRPNYEQYF,TGCGCCAGCAGCTTGGGAGGGAGACCCAACTACGAGCAGTACTTC
TRBV27,NA,TRBJ2-7,NA,CASSLRGALGYEQYF,TGTGCCAGCAGTTTACGCGGGGCCCTAGGCTACGAGCAGTACTTC
TRBV2,NA,TRBJ2-1,once,CASSLLGDNEQFF,TGTGCCAGCTCATTGTTGGGGGACAATGAGCAGTTCTTC
TRBV2,NA,TRBJ1-2,NA,CASLNGGAYGYTF,TGTGCCAGCCTTAACGGGGGTGCATATGGCTACACCTTC
TRBV15,TRBD1,TRBJ2-1,NA,CATSKARDRGRSEQFF,TGTGCCACCAGCAAAGCCCGGGACAGGGGGCGAAGTGAGCAGTTCTTC
TRBV7-2,TRBD2,TRBJ2-1,NA,CASSKGLAQYNEQFF,TGTGCCAGCAGCAAGGGACTAGCGCAGTACAATGAGCAGTTCTTC
TRBV5-5,TRBD1,TRBJ1-2,once,CASHPGQAYGYTF,TGTGCCAGCCACCCTGGACAGGCCTATGGCTACACCTTC
TRBV2,NA,TRBJ2-1,once,CASDQSSYNEQFF,TGTGCCAGCGATCAAAGCTCCTACAATGAGCAGTTCTTC
TRBV5-1,TRBD2,TRBJ2-2,NA,CASSLGGDYTTGELFF,TGCGCCAGCAGCTTGGGGGGGGACTACACGACCGGGGAGCTGTTTTTT
TRBV2,NA,TRBJ2-1,NA,CASSVGKGYNEQFF,TGTGCCAGCAGTGTGGGTAAAGGGTACAATGAGCAGTTCTTC
TRBV9,TRBD1,TRBJ2-7,NA,CASSVGQGAFEQYF,TGTGCCAGCAGCGTAGGGCAGGGGGCTTTCGAGCAGTACTTC
TRBV11-2,NA,TRBJ2-7,NA,CASSLAQGFSYEQYF,TGTGCCAGCAGCTTAGCACAGGGCTTCAGCTACGAGCAGTACTTC
TRBV7-8,TRBD1,TRBJ1-5,NA,CASSWGQGADQPQHF,TGTGCCAGCAGCTGGGGACAGGGGGCTGATCAGCCCCAGCATTTT
TRBV15,NA,TRBJ2-5,NA,CATSRSIHLQETQYF,TGTGCCACCAGCAGATCCATTCACTTACAAGAGACCCAGTACTTC
TRBV28,TRBD1,TRBJ1-2,NA,CASRDRVMGGYTF,TGTGCCAGCCGGGACAGGGTGATGGGGGGCTACACCTTC
TRBV2,NA,TRBJ2-5,NA,CASNRVQETQYF,TGTGCCAGCAACAGGGTGCAAGAGACCCAGTACTTC
TRBV9,TRBD2,TRBJ2-1,NA,CASSVQLAGKQFF,TGTGCCAGCAGCGTACAGCTAGCGGGAAAGCAGTTCTTC
TRBV20-1,NA,TRBJ2-2,few,CSARSPGELFF,TGCAGTGCTAGATCCCCCGGGGAGCTGTTTTTT
TRBV25-1,NA,TRBJ2-3,NA,CASFRGGTDTQYF,TGTGCCAGCTTTAGGGGGGGCACAGATACGCAGTATTTT
TRBV27,NA,TRBJ2-2,NA,CASRSKSGELFF,TGTGCCAGCAGATCGAAATCCGGGGAGCTGTTTTTT
TRBV2,NA,TRBJ2-2,NA,CASSETRSGTGELFF,TGTGCCAGCAGTGAAACCAGGAGCGGGACCGGGGAGCTGTTTTTT
TRBV18,TRBD2,TRBJ2-7,NA,CASSYGTSGSIYEQYF,TGTGCCAGCTCATACGGGACTAGCGGGAGTATCTACGAGCAGTACTTC
TRBV6-1,TRBD1,TRBJ1-5,NA,CASRKTGDQPQHF,TGTGCCAGCAGGAAGACAGGGGATCAACCCCAGCATTTT